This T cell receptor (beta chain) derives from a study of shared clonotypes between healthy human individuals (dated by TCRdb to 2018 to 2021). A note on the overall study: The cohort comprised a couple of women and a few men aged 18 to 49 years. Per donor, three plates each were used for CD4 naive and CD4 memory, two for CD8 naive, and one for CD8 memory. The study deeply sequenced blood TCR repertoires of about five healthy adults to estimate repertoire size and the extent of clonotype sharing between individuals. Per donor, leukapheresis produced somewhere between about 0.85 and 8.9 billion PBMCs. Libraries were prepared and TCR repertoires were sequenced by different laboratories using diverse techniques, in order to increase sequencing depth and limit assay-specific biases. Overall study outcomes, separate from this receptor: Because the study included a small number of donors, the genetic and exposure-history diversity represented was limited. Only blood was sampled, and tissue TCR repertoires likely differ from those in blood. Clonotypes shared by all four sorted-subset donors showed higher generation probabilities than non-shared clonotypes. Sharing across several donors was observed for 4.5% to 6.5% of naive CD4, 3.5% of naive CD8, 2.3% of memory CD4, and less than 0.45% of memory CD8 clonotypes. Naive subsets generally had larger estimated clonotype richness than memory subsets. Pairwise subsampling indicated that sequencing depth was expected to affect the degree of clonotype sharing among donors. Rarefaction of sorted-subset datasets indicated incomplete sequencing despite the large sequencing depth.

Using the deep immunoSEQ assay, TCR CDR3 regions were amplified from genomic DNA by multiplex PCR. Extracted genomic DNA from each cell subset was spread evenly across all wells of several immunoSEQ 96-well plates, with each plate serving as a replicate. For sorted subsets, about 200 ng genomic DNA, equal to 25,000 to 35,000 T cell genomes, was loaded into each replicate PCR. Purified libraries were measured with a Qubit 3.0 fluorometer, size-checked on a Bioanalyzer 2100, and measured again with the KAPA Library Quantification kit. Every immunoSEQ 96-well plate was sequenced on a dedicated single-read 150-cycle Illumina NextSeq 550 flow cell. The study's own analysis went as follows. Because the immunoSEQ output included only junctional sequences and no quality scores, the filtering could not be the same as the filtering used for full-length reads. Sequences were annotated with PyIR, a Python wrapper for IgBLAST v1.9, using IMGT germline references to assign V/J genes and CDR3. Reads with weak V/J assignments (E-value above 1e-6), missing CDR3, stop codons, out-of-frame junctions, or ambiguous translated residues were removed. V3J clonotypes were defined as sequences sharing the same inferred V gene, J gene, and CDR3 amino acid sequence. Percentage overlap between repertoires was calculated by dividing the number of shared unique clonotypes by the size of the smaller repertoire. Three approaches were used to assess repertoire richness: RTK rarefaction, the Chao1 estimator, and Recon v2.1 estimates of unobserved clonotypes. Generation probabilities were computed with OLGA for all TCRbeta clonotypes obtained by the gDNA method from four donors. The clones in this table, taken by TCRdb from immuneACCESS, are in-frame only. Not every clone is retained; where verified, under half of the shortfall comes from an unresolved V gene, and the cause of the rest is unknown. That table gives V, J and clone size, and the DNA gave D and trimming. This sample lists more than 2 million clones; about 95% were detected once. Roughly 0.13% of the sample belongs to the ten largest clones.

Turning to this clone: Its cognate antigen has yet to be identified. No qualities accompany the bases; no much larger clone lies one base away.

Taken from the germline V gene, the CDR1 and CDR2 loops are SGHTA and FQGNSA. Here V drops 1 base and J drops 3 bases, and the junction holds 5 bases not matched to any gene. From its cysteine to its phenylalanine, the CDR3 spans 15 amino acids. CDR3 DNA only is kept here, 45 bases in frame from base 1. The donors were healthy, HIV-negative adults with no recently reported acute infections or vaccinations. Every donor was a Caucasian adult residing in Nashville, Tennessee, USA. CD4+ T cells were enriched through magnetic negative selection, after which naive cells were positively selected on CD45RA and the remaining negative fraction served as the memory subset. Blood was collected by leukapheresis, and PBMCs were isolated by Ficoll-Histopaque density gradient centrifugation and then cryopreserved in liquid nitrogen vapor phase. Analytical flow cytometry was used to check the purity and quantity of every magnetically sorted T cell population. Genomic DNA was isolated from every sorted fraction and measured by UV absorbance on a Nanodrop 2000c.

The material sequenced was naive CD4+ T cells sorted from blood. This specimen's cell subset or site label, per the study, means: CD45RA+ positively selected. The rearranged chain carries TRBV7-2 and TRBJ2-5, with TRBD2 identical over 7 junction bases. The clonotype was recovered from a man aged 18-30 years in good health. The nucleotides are TGTGCCAGCAGCTTAGGAGGACTAGAGAAAGAGACCCAGTACTTC. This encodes CASSLGGLEKETQYF.